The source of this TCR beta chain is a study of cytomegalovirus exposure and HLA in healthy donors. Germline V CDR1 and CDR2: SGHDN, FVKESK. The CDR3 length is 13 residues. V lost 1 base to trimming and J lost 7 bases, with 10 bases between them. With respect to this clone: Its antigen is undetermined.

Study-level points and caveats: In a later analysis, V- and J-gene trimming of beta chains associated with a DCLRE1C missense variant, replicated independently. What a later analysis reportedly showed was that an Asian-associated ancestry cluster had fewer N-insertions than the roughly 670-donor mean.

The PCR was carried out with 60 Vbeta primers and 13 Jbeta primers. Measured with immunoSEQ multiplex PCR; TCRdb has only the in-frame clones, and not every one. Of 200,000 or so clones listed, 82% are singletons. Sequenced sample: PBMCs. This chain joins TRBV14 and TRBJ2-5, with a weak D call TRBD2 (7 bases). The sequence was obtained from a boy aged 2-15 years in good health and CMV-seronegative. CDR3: CASSQAGGRTQYF. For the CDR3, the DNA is TGTGCCAGCAGCCAAGCCGGGGGGCGGACCCAGTACTTC.